The 13 T cell receptor beta chains below were found in one sample sequenced in a study of CD8+ T cells in alopecia areata. Isolated RNA was reverse transcribed into cDNA used as the sequencing template. The repertoire was sequenced with immunoSEQ multiplex PCR; TCRdb's copy has only in-frame clones and lacks some. Among around 210,000 clones, around 50% were seen once, and the ten largest hold roughly 5.3%. Sequenced input: CD8+ T cells sorted from blood. Receptor source: a human donor in good health.

This clone was detected only a few times. The rearrangement joins TRBV29-1 to TRBJ1-1; unclear D gene. The germline V gene encodes CDR1 SQVTM and CDR2 ANQGSEA. Trimming shortened V by 4 bases and J by 4 bases, and 7 bases separated the two germline ends. This CDR3 has 11 amino acids. CDR3 region: CSVAGSTEAFF. DNA for the CDR3: TGCAGCGTTGCTGGGAGCACTGAAGCTTTCTTT.

This clone was picked up a small number of times. The chain links TRBV2 to TRBJ1-1; unclear D gene. CDR1 and CDR2 from the germline V gene are SNHLY and FYNNEI. V lost 3 bases, J lost 1 base, and 15 bases lay in between. CDR3 length equals 16 residues. CDR3 DNA sequence: TGTGCCAGCAGTGACCTAAATGACGGAGAGAACACTGAAGCTTTCTTT. Its protein product is CASSDLNDGENTEAFF.

This clone has just a few counts. V usage is TRBV7-8 and J usage is TRBJ2-7; D possibly corresponds to TRBD1 (6 bases). Germline CDR1 and CDR2: SGHVS and FQNEAQ. V gave up 4 bases and J gave up 0 bases, with 10 bases separating them. The CDR3 totals 14 residues. For the CDR3, the DNA is TGTGCCAGCAGCTCCGGGGACAACTCCTACGAGCAGTACTTC. This encodes CASSSGDNSYEQYF.

Notes on this clone: This same CDR3 is encoded by further DNA sequences in the sample. V gene TRBV5-6 combines with J gene TRBJ2-2; no reliable D call. CDR1 and CDR2 (germline): SGHDT, YYEEEE. CDR3 length: 12 amino acids. The ends were cut back, 3 bases at V and 6 bases at J, with 6 bases in the middle. CDR3 bases: TGTGCCAGCAGCTCCGGATCCGGGGAGCTGTTTTTT. It is translated as CASSSGSGELFF. Full variable domain (outside the CDR3, taken from reference TRBV5-6 and TRBJ2-2): DAGVTQSPTHLIKTRGQQVTLRCSPKSGHDTVSWYQQALGQGPQFIFQYYEEEERQRGNFPDRFSGHQFPNYSSELNVNALLLGDSALYLCASSSGSGELFFGEGSRLTVL.

At least ten counts were recorded for this clone. The chain employs TRBV11-2 and TRBJ2-2, with no clear D. The CDR3 has 11 amino acids. The V end lost 10 bases, the J end lost 4 bases, and 7 bases lay between the germline ends. CDR1 and CDR2 from the germline V gene are SGHAT and FQNNGV. The CDR3 DNA follows: TGTGCCAACTGGGGCACCGGGGAGCTGTTTTTT. This translates into CANWGTGELFF.

This rearrangement joins TRBV11-2 to TRBJ1-2, with 7 bases that match TRBD1. V trimming: 0 bases; J trimming: 5 bases; junction bases outside the gene matches: 3. Germline CDR1 is SGHAT and CDR2 is FQNNGV. The CDR3 is 14 residues long. The CDR3 spells CASSLEGGAYGYTF. DNA for the CDR3: TGTGCCAGCAGCTTAGAAGGGGGCGCGTATGGCTACACCTTC.

This clone turned up a few times. V usage is TRBV4-1 and J usage is TRBJ1-3; D unresolved. The V end lost 0 bases, the J end lost 0 bases, and 6 bases lay between the germline ends. The germline gives CDR1 MGHRA, CDR2 YSYEKL. The CDR3 has 15 residues. The CDR3 DNA reads TGCGCCAGCAGCCAAGACAGGTCCTCTGGAAACACCATATATTTT. Protein sequence: CASSQDRSSGNTIYF.

This sequence joins TRBV29-1 and TRBJ2-1; TRBD1 is a possible D gene (6 bases). The CDR3 has 14 residues. Trimming shortened V by 6 bases and J by 4 bases, and 16 bases separated the two germline ends. Germline CDR1 is SQVTM and CDR2 is ANQGSEA. The CDR3, as DNA: TGCAGCGTACAGCACAGGACAGCTTACAATGAGCAGTTCTTC. It codes for CSVQHRTAYNEQFF.

Written as DNA, the CDR3 is TGTGCCCGCGAGGGCAGGGGTGGGAATGAGCAGTTCTTC. Amino acids: CAREGRGGNEQFF. The V call is TRBV30, the J call TRBJ2-1; the D gene is possibly TRBD1 (6 bases). CDR1 and CDR2 from the germline V gene are GTSNPN and SVGIG (reference sequence). Trimming cost V 8 bases and J 7 bases, with 18 bases left between them. This CDR3 is 13 amino acids long.

There are a few counts of this clone. The V call is TRBV5-1, the J call TRBJ2-1; D may be TRBD2 (6 bases). The V end lost 0 bases, the J end lost 2 bases, and 12 bases lay between the germline ends. CDR3 length: 16 amino acids. Germline V gene sequence: CDR1 SGHRS, CDR2 YFSETQ. The CDR3 DNA is TGCGCCAGCAGCTTGGGACTAGGGAACCCCTACAATGAGCAGTTCTTC. It specifies CASSLGLGNPYNEQFF.

This clone was observed a handful of times. The CDR3 region has the DNA TGTGCCAGCAGCTTAGGGACGATGAACCCCCCCCTCCACTTT. Its protein product is CASSLGTMNPPLHF. V gene TRBV7-9 combines with J gene TRBJ1-6; D is undetermined. Germline values: CDR1 SEHNR, CDR2 FQNEAQ (reference sequence). CDR3 length: 14 residues. The ends were cut back, 1 base at V and 13 bases at J, with 14 bases in the middle.

The chain couples TRBV27 to TRBJ1-5; 10 bases are shared with TRBD1. The junction had 4 bases not matched to a gene; V was cut back by 6 bases and J by 2 bases. From germline, CDR1 is MNHEY and CDR2 SMNVEV (reference sequence). The CDR3 runs 15 residues. The CDR3 sequence: CASSLTGGGNQPQHF. CDR3 sequence (DNA): TGTGCCAGCAGCCTGACAGGGGGCGGCAATCAGCCCCAGCATTTT.

The V and J genes are TRBV25-1 and TRBJ1-6; D remains ambiguous. This CDR3 region has 14 residues. Trimming took off 5 bases at V and 6 bases at J, with 11 bases between the two ends. Germline V CDR1 and CDR2: MGHDK, SYGVNS. The CDR3 spells CASSPDGVNSPLHF. CDR3 coding DNA: TGTGCCAGCAGTCCCGACGGAGTTAATTCACCCCTCCACTTT.